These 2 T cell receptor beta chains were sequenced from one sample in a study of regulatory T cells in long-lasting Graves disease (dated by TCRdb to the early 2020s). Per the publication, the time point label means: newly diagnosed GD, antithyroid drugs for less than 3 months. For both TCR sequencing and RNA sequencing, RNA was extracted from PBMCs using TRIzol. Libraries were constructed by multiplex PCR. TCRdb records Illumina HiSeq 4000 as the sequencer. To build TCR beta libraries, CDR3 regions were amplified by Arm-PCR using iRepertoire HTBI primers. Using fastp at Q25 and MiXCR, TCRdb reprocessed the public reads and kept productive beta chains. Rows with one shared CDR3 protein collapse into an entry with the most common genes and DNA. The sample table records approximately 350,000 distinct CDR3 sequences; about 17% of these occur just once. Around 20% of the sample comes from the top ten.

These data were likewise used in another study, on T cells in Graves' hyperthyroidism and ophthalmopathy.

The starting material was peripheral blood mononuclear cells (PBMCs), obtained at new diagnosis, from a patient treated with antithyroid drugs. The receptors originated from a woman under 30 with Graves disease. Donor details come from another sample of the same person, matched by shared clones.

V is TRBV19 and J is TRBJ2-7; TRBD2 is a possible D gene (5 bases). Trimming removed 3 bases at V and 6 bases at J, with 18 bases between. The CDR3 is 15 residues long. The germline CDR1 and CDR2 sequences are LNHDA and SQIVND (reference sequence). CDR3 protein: CASSIGAVFGSEQYF. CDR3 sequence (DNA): TGTGCCAGTAGTATCGGCGCGGTTTTTGGGAGCGAGCAGTACTTC.

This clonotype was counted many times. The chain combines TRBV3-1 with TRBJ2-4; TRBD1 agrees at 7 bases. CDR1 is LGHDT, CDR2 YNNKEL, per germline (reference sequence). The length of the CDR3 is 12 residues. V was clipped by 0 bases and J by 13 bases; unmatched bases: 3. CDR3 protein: CASSQDGTVQYF. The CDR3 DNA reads TGTGCCAGCAGCCAAGATGGGACAGTCCAGTACTTC.